This TCR beta chain was documented in a study of Tregs in tolerant kidney transplant recipients. Germline CDR1 is LGHNA and CDR2 is YSLEER. V gave up 3 bases and J gave up 0 bases, with 9 bases separating them. This CDR3 has 14 amino acids. Related graft donors supplied nonmyeloablative bone marrow transplants, and mixed chimerism was transient. Study-wide findings and caveats: Donor-specific Treg expansion exceeded global Treg expansion in tolerant patients, suggesting antigen drive. Changing PCR primers prevented nucleotide comparison between some patients' samples.

This clone was picked up a small number of times. The antigen is unknown. Clones were read by immunoSEQ multiplex PCR, and TCRdb kept only the in-frame ones, dropping some. The table lists around 61,000 clones, around 87% of them singletons, with around 4.1% in the top ten. This material consisted of CD4+ T cells from blood (PBMCs), taken 6 months after the transplant. This sequence originates from a human patient who received a combined kidney and bone marrow transplant. Part of the T cells may come from the graft donor. The chain uses TRBV4-3 and TRBJ2-7; no clear D. Here the CDR3 reads CASSHIAPSYEQYF. In nucleotides, the CDR3 is TGCGCCAGCAGCCATATCGCGCCCTCCTACGAGCAGTACTTC.